This T cell receptor (beta chain) was sequenced in a study of neurological immune-mediated disorders (dated by TCRdb to the late 2010s). Some background on the complete study: The study compared peripheral blood TCR-beta repertoires of HTLV-I-associated myelopathy (HAM/TSP) patients, multiple sclerosis patients and healthy controls using UMI-based sequencing. Alongside PBMC samples, the set of some 100 TCR-beta libraries contained longitudinal samples, technical triplicates, and paired CD4+ and CD8+ T-cell subsets that had been sorted. Technical triplicate libraries were sequenced to precisely calculate the variability in frequency of each individual clone. The cohort comprised 65 to 75 subjects: roughly 14 HAM/TSP patients, 35 or so multiple sclerosis patients and about 20 healthy controls.

To synthesize cDNA, template-switch 5'RACE was performed with a primer carrying a 10-nucleotide random unique molecular identifier so that each TCR transcript was tagged. Each sequencing run produced over 190 million TCR-beta sequences covering 15-18 subjects. The RNeasy kit was used for extraction of total RNA. The KAPA Real-time Library Amplification kit was used to amplify TCR-beta VDJ regions with primers targeting the TCR constant region and the 5'RACE anchor. A first PCR added sample indexes and Illumina adaptors, after which a second PCR increased the library yield. The roughly 650 bp TCR product was size-selected on a 2% E-gel SizeSelection system after Ampure bead purification. Library quality was checked on a Bioanalyzer, concentration was measured with Qubit, and libraries were quantified with the Kapa Library Quantification kit before pooling. An Illumina HiSeq 2500 sequenced the libraries paired-end 2 x 150 bp. To increase sequence diversity, roughly 24-30% phiX was spiked into each library pool. On the authors' methods: Quality-filtered reads were processed with the UMI-based MiGEC pipeline, which removed over 75% of raw TCR sequences during error correction. VDJ genes were aligned to IMGT germline references, and clonotypes were defined by unique CDR3 amino acid sequence plus V-J genes. Clonal expansion, Shannon diversity, and CDR3 relatedness (CalcPairwiseDistances, ClusterSamples) were evaluated with VDJtools, and phylogenetic trees were built with CLCbio workbench. A clone was classed as expanded if it had 8 or more unique UMIs, a cutoff based on coefficient-of-variation modelling across technical triplicates. In TCRdb, the public reads were trimmed at Q25 with fastp and aligned with MiXCR, with productive beta chains retained. Each record represents a unique CDR3 protein, reported with the most common genes and DNA among its rows. TCRdb, not the original authors, processed these V and J calls. This sample is represented by about 59,000 distinct CDR3 sequences; less than 25% of them were singletons. 3.5% to 5.5% of the sample belongs to the ten largest clones.

The CDR3 spans 14 residues, from the cysteine through the phenylalanine. Kept here is only the CDR3 DNA, which spans 42 bases and is read in frame from base 1. The germline V gene specifies SGHAT as CDR1 and FQNNGV as CDR2. V and J lose 6 bases and 7 bases, and a span of 18 bases separates them. Study-wide findings and limitations: TCR clonal expansion was highest in HAM/TSP patients and lowest in MS patients, with MS patients falling below even healthy controls. Expanded clones from different subjects shared no identical CDR3 amino acid sequences, which suggests that TCR-beta repertoires were private in all groups.

This clonotype appeared many times. The clone's antigen remains unknown. There are no base qualities to consult, and no much larger clone falls within one base. The time point tag for this specimen amounts to: technical triplicate 2. For unsorted PBMC libraries, 2 million PBMCs were used after storage in RNAlater at -80 degrees C until RNA extraction. Peripheral blood underwent Ficoll-Hypaque density gradient centrifugation to isolate PBMCs, which were then cryopreserved in liquid nitrogen. The rearranged chain carries TRBV11-2 and TRBJ2-5; the D call is possibly TRBD1 or TRBD2, each sharing 5 bases. This receptor was taken from a man aged 60 to 69 with HTLV-1-associated myelopathy (HAM/TSP). Sequences were obtained from PBMCs. For the CDR3, the sequence is CASSSGTQSGTQYF. Read as DNA, the sequence is TGTGCCAGCAGTTCCGGGACGCAGTCGGGGACCCAGTACTTC.